This TCR beta chain was documented in a study of blood T cell repertoires in COVID-19. Study at large: PBMCs, B-cell-depleted T cells, or T cells provided the cDNA or gDNA that made up the material.

Authors' methods: Estimation of nucleated cell counts was performed using reference gene primer amplification. Here immunoSEQ multiplex PCR was the method, and the copy in TCRdb shows in-frame clones only, minus some. That table supplies the V and J calls and clone size; D and trimming were determined from the DNA. The sample yields approximately 240,000 clones, 88% seen once. The sequence was obtained from a middle-aged woman who had recovered from COVID-19. Input material: peripheral blood.

This CDR3 reads CAWSKTGSGEQYF. CDR3 coding DNA: TGTGCCTGGAGCAAGACAGGGAGCGGCGAGCAGTACTTC. This chain uses TRBV30 with TRBJ2-7; 7 bases are shared with TRBD1. Germline loops: CDR1 GTSNPN, CDR2 SVGIG (reference sequence). This CDR3 is built from 13 residues. V lost 3 bases and J lost 6; bases outside the gene matches: 8.